This T cell receptor beta chain was retrieved from a study of blood T cell repertoires in COVID-19. V dropped 3 bases and J dropped 7; count of bases not matched to a gene: 4. This CDR3 is 13 amino acids long. Germline V gives CDR1 MDHEN, CDR2 SYDVKM. Participants were placed into cohorts based on the clinical history they reported. Among Cohort 3 donors, those recovered had two negative PCRs, clearance, or symptom resolution. Source study methods: For nucleated cells, counts were estimated from reference gene primer amplification. Assay used: immunoSEQ multiplex PCR; TCRdb lists only in-frame clones, some missing. Clone size and the V and J calls come from that table; the DNA yielded D and trimming. This table has 150,000 to 200,000 clones, 88% appearing once.

The genes are TRBV28 and TRBJ2-5; 8 nucleotides agree with TRBD1. This receptor was obtained from a woman in her late teens or twenties who had recovered from COVID-19. The sequencing input was PBMCs or T cells enriched from blood (not recorded which). CDR3 loop: CASSLTGAGTQYF. The CDR3 DNA sequence: TGTGCCAGCAGTTTGACAGGGGCGGGGACCCAGTACTTC. Drawing the rest from reference TRBV28 and TRBJ2-5, the complete variable domain is DVKVTQSSRYLVKRTGEKVFLECVQDMDHENMFWYRQDPGLGLRLIYFSYDVKMKEKGDIPEGYSVSREKKERFSLILESASTNQTSMYLCASSLTGAGTQYFGPGTRLLVL.